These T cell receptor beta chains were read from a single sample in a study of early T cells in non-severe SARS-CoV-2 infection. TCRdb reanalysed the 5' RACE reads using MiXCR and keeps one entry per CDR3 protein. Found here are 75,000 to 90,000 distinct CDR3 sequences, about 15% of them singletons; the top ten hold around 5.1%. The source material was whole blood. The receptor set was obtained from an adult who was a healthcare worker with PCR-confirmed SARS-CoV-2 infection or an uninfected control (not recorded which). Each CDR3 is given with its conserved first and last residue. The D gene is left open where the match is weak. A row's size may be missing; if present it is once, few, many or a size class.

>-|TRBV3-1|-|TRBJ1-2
TGTGCCAGCAGCCAAGAAGTTTCTGGCTACACCTTC
CASSQEVSGYTF
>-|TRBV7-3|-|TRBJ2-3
TGTGCCAGCAGCATGATCTCGGGCACAGATACGCAGTATTTT
CASSMISGTDTQYF
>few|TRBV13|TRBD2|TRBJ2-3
TGTGCCAGCAGCACCTCCCTAGCGGCTAGCACAGATACGCAGTATTTT
CASSTSLAASTDTQYF
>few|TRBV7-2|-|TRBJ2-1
TGTGCCAGCAGCTTAGAGTTGGTTTCCAATGAGCAGTTCTTC
CASSLELVSNEQFF
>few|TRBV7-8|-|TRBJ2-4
TGTGCCAGCAGCTTATTCCGTCAGGGGGACTCTCTAGCCAAAAACATTCAGTACTTC
CASSLFRQGDSLAKNIQYF
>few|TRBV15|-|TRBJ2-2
TGTGCCACCAGCAGAGGACTAACTCCTGGCGGGGAGCTGTTTTTT
CATSRGLTPGGELFF
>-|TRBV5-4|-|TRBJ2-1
TGTGCCAGCAGCTTGATAACGGGAGTTAACGGTGAGCAGTTCTTC
CASSLITGVNGEQFF
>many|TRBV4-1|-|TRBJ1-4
TGCGCCAGCAGCCAAGCCGGGACGGCTAATGAAAAACTGTTTTTT
CASSQAGTANEKLFF
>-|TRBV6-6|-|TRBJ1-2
TGTGCCAGCACCTACGGAGAGGAGTTCTATGGCTACACCTTC
CASTYGEEFYGYTF
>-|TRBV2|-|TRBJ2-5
TGTGCCAGCAGTGACGGGGTACAAGAGACCCAGTACTTC
CASSDGVQETQYF
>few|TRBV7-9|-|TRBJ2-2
TGTGCCAGCAGCACGGAGAGAATCACCGGGGAGCTGTTTTTT
CASSTERITGELFF
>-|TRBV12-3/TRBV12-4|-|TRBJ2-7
TGTGCCAGCAGCCCACTAGTAAGTTACGAGCAGTACTTC
CASSPLVSYEQYF
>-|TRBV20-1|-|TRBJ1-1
TGCAGTGCTACCGTCGCGGTTCAAGCTTTCTTT
CSATVAVQAFF
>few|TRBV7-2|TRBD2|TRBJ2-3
TGTGCCAGCAGCTGGACTAGCGAAGATACGCAGTATTTT
CASSWTSEDTQYF
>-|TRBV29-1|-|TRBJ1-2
TGCAGCGTCTACCGGGGGCAATACTATGGCTACACCTTC
CSVYRGQYYGYTF
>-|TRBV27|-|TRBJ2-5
TGTGCCAGCAGTTTATCTTGGATGAAGACCCAGTACTTC
CASSLSWMKTQYF
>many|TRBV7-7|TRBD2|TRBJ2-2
TGTGCCAGCAGCTTAAGATTAGCGGGAGGTCCGGCAACCACCGGGGAGCTGTTTTTT
CASSLRLAGGPATTGELFF
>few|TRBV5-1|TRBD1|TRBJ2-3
TGCGCCAGCAGCAGGACAGGGGGCACAGATACGCAGTATTTT
CASSRTGGTDTQYF
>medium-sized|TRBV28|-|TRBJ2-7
TGTGCCAGCAGCTTAGGGTACGAGCAGTACTTC
CASSLGYEQYF
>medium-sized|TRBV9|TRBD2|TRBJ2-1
TGTGCCAGCAGCGCAAGACTAGCGGGATCTAATGAGCAGTTCTTC
CASSARLAGSNEQFF
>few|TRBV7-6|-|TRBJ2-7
TGTGCCAGCAGCTTATACGACCGCTACGAGCAGTACTTC
CASSLYDRYEQYF
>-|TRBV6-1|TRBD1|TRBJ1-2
TGTGCCAGCAGTGAATCGTGGACAGGGTCATATGGCTACACCTTC
CASSESWTGSYGYTF
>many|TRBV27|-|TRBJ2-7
TGTGCCAGCAGTTTAGACGGACGTAGGACCTACGAGCAGTACTTC
CASSLDGRRTYEQYF
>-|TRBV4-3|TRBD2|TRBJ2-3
TGCGCCAGCAAGCTAGCGGAGTACACAGATACGCAGTATTTT
CASKLAEYTDTQYF
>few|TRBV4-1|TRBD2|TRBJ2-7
TGCGCCAGCAGCCAACGACTAGCGGGGTCCTACGAGCAGTACTTC
CASSQRLAGSYEQYF
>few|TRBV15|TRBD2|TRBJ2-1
TGTGCCACCAGCGGCGAGCGGGAGGTCAAAGAGCAGTTCTTC
CATSGEREVKEQFF
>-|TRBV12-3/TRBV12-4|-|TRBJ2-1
TGTGCCAGCAGCACCGGGACGGCGAACTCCTACAATGAGCAGTTCTTC
CASSTGTANSYNEQFF
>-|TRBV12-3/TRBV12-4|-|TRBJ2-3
TGTGCCAGCACCCTAAGAGGTCATACGCAGTATTTT
CASTLRGHTQYF
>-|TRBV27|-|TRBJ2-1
TGTGCCAGCAGTTTCAGTACTAGCTCCTACAATGAGCAGTTCTTC
CASSFSTSSYNEQFF
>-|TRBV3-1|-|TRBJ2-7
TGTGCCAGCAGCTCCGGGACTTTGGACGAGCAGTACTTC
CASSSGTLDEQYF
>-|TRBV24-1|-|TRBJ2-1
TGTGCCACCAGTGATTTACAGGGAGGAAGCAATGAGCAGTTCTTC
CATSDLQGGSNEQFF
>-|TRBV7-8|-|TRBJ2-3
TGTGCCAGCAGCTTGATTGGCGGGACAACAGATACGCAGTATTTT
CASSLIGGTTDTQYF
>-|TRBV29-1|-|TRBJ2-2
TGCAGCGTTGAAGATCTGTCAACGAACACCGGGGAGCTGTTTTTT
CSVEDLSTNTGELFF
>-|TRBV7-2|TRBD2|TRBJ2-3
TGTGCCAGCAGCTCCCTACTAGCGGGAGGTGATACGCAGTATTTT
CASSSLLAGGDTQYF
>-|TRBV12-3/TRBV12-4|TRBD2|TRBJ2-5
TGTGCCAGCAGTTTGGCGACTAGCGGGGAGACCCAGTACTTC
CASSLATSGETQYF
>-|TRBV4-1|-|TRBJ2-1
TGCGCCAGCAGCCAATTTTGGGGTAATGAGCAGTTCTTC
CASSQFWGNEQFF
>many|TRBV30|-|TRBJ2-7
TGTGCCTGGAGCCCGGCGCCAACAGCCTACGAGCAGTACTTC
CAWSPAPTAYEQYF
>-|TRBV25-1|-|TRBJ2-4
TGTGCCAGCAGTGGTACCAAAAACATTCAGTACTTC
CASSGTKNIQYF
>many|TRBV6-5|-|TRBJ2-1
TGTGCCAGCAGAGTTACAGAGTCGGCGGATGAGCAGTTCTTC
CASRVTESADEQFF
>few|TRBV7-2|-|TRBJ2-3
TGTGCCAGCAGCTTGTACCCTCGGGAGAAAGCCCCAGATACGCAGTATTTT
CASSLYPREKAPDTQYF
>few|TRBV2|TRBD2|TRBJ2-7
TGTGCCAGCATTAGGACTAGCGGGAGCAACGAGCAGTACTTC
CASIRTSGSNEQYF
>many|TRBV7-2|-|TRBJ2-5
TGTGCCAGCAGCTTAGCGGGAGTGGGGGAGACCCAGTACTTC
CASSLAGVGETQYF
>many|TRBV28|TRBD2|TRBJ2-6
TGTGCCAGCAGTCCGACCGGGAGGCCGGGGGCCAACGTCCTGACTTTC
CASSPTGRPGANVLTF
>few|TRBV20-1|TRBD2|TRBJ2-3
TGCAGTGCTATAGCGGGAAGGGCGCAGTATTTT
CSAIAGRAQYF
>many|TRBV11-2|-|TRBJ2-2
TGTGCCAGCAGCTTAGACAGGGCCACCGGGGAGCTGTTTTTT
CASSLDRATGELFF
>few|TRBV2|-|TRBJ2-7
TGTGCCAGCAAAAGAAGAGACGGTGCATGGTACGAGCAGTACTTC
CASKRRDGAWYEQYF
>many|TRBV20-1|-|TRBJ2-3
TGCAGTGCTGGGGACCAGAGCACAGATACGCAGTATTTT
CSAGDQSTDTQYF
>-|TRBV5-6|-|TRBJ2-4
TGTGCCAGCAGCTTGGTCAAAGCCAAAAACATTCAGTACTTC
CASSLVKAKNIQYF
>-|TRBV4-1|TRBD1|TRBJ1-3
TGCGCCAGCAGCCTGGACAGGGTGGCTGGAAACACCATATATTTT
CASSLDRVAGNTIYF
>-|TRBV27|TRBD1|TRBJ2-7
TGTGCCAGCAGTAAGACAGGGGGCTTAGTCTACGAGCAGTACTTC
CASSKTGGLVYEQYF
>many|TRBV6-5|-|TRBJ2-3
TGTGCCAGCAGTTATGGAAGGGATACGCAGTATTTT
CASSYGRDTQYF
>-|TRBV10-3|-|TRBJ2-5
TGTGCCATCAGCGGGACGCCCTTAGAGACCCAGTACTTC
CAISGTPLETQYF
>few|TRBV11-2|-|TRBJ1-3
TGTGCCAGCAGCCGAACCCGTAGGAGCTCTGGAAACACCATATATTTT
CASSRTRRSSGNTIYF
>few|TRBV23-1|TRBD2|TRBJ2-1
TGCGCCAGCAGTCAATCATCAGCGGGAGGGCCCAGTGAGCAGTTCTTC
CASSQSSAGGPSEQFF
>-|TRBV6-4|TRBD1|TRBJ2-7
TGTGCCATACAAAGAGTGATGGACAGGGGAAAAGGAGAGCAGTACTTC
CAIQRVMDRGKGEQYF